The 14 T cell receptor beta chains below come from one sample, sequenced in a study of blood T cell repertoires in COVID-19. The method was immunoSEQ multiplex PCR; TCRdb's version includes in-frame clones alone and lacks a portion of them. The sample includes fewer than 300,000 clones, 80% to 90% seen only once; the top ten take 8% to 10%. Sequenced input: peripheral blood. The receptor set was obtained from a woman aged 45 to 65 who had recovered from COVID-19.

V gene TRBV2 combines with J gene TRBJ1-2; D is unresolved. CDR3 size: 16 residues. The germline gives CDR1 SNHLY, CDR2 FYNNEI. V was clipped by 1 base and J by 4 bases, with 16 bases between them. This CDR3 is CASSEERGALSYGYTF. In nucleotides, the CDR3 is TGTGCCAGCAGTGAAGAACGCGGCGCTCTTTCCTATGGCTACACCTTC.

The genes are TRBV9 and TRBJ1-3; no clear D gene. V was pared by 4 bases and J by 8 bases, with 10 bases between. The CDR3 runs to 12 residues. Germline CDR1 SGDLS, CDR2 YYNGEE. CDR3 protein: CASSPGDDTIYF. CDR3 bases: TGTGCCAGCAGCCCCGGTGATGACACCATATATTTT.

The V and J genes are TRBV5-4 and TRBJ1-2; a weak D match, TRBD1 (6 bases). V lost 2 bases to trimming and J lost 8 bases, with 10 bases between them. There are 12 residues in the CDR3. CDR1 and CDR2 (germline): SGHNT, YYREEE (reference sequence). CDR3 DNA: TGTGCCAGCAGCTTCGAGGGGGAGGGCTACACCTTC. Its translation: CASSFEGEGYTF.

The chain employs TRBV6-6 and TRBJ2-1; weak D call: TRBD2 (5 bases). CDR1 is MNHNY, CDR2 SVGAGI, per germline (reference sequence). Deletions cut 7 bases from V and 8 bases from J, with 15 bases between. This CDR3 is 13 amino acids long. The CDR3: CASTPRERDEQFF. The CDR3 DNA sequence: TGTGCCAGCACCCCCCGGGAACGAGATGAGCAGTTCTTC.

The DNA of the CDR3 is TGTGCCAGCAGCTTAGGACAGGGCCAAGAGACCCAGTACTTC. Its translation: CASSLGQGQETQYF. The genes are TRBV7-2 and TRBJ2-5; TRBD1 matches at 7 bases. There are 14 residues in the CDR3. Trimming at V came to 1 base and at J to 1 base, leaving 0 bases not matched to a gene. Looked up from germline, CDR1 is SGHTA and CDR2 is FQGNSA.

The chain uses TRBV9 and TRBJ1-2, with 7 nucleotides matching TRBD1. The CDR3 length is 15 residues. V gave up 1 base and J gave up 2 bases; unmatched junction bases: 5. The germline CDR1 and CDR2 sequences are SGDLS and YYNGEE. The CDR3 nucleotides are TGTGCCAGCAGCGTACTAATGACAGGGAACTATGGCTACACCTTC. The encoded protein is CASSVLMTGNYGYTF.

The rearrangement uses TRBV6-5 and TRBJ1-2; 7 nucleotides line up with TRBD1. CDR1 MNHEY and CDR2 SVGAGI come from the germline V gene. CDR3 length equals 13 residues. V trimming: 6 bases; J trimming: 5 bases; junction bases outside the gene matches: 6. CDR3 coding DNA: TGTGCCAGCAGAAACGACAGGGATTATGGCTACACCTTC. This encodes CASRNDRDYGYTF.

The rearrangement links TRBV19 to TRBJ1-1, with D maybe TRBD1 (5 bases). There are 13 residues in the CDR3. Germline CDR1 is LNHDA and CDR2 is SQIVND (reference sequence). The V end lost 7 bases, the J end lost 10 bases, and 19 bases lay between the germline ends. The CDR3 is CASTTDIHGLAFF. The CDR3 bases are TGTGCCAGTACCACGGACATTCACGGATTAGCTTTCTTT.

The J gene is TRBJ2-3, the V gene TRBV18; no clear D. Trimming left V 3 bases short and J 2 bases short, with 9 bases between. The germline gives CDR1 KGHSH, CDR2 LQKENI. The CDR3 is 14 amino acids. The CDR3 sequence is CASSPQAITDTQYF. The CDR3 DNA sequence: TGTGCCAGCTCACCTCAGGCTATCACAGATACGCAGTATTTT.

The chain recombines TRBV6-4 with TRBJ2-3; D might be TRBD1 (6 bases). Trimming stripped 6 bases from V and 2 bases from J, with 12 bases between. The CDR3 is 14 amino acids. Germline loops: CDR1 MRHNA, CDR2 SNTAGT. The CDR3 DNA sequence: TGTGCCAGCAGCGAACAGGGTTCCACAGATACGCAGTATTTT. Its translation: CASSEQGSTDTQYF.

This clone turned up a few times. Because the CDR3's place on the DNA is in doubt, the DNA is left out and the CDR3 is given as listed by TCRdb. V is TRBV9 and J is TRBJ1-2; the table's D gene call, TRBD1, was not cross checked with the DNA. CDR1 is SGDLS, CDR2 YYNGEE, per germline. Counting both end residues, the CDR3 totals 14 amino acids. CDR3 sequence reads: CASSVGTGASVGTF.

This chain links TRBV13 with TRBJ2-1, with 12 bases fitting TRBD1. Trimming took 2 bases from V and 7 from J; bases not matched to a gene: 6. The CDR3 runs 16 residues. Germline CDR1 PRHDT, CDR2 FYEKMQ (reference sequence). The chain's CDR3 is CASSLHKGQGANEQFF. The CDR3 DNA reads as TGTGCCAGCAGCTTACATAAGGGACAGGGGGCTAATGAGCAGTTCTTC.

Points on this clone: Other DNA variants within this sample encode the same CDR3. The chain combines TRBV7-2 with TRBJ1-2, with 7 bases matching TRBD1. CDR1 SGHTA and CDR2 FQGNSA come from the germline V gene. The CDR3 length is 13 residues. V lost 1 base to trimming and J lost 5 bases; unmatched junction nucleotides: 1. The CDR3 coding sequence is TGTGCCAGCAGCTTAGGACAGGGTTATGGCTACACCTTC. Its translation is CASSLGQGYGYTF.

The DNA for the CDR3 is TGTGCCAGCAGTTACTCTGGACTAGCGGGTACCTACAATGAGCAGTTCTTC. This translates into CASSYSGLAGTYNEQFF. V gene TRBV6-2 or TRBV6-3 combines with J gene TRBJ2-1, with 11 bases fitting TRBD2. Germline values: CDR1 MNHEY, CDR2 SVGEGT. This CDR3 comprises 17 residues. The ends lost 0 bases at V and 2 bases at J; junction bases unmatched: 3.